The rows below give T cell receptor beta chains drawn from one sample of a study of PD-1 blockade in classical Hodgkin lymphoma. The table came from immunoSEQ multiplex PCR; TCRdb's copy has only in-frame clones and leaves some out. The data hold roughly 20,000 clones, with more than 75% observed a single time. The sequenced sample was CD8+ T cells from blood, obtained before the fourth cycle of nivolumab. The origin of the receptors is a human donor with classical Hodgkin lymphoma. The CDR3 runs from the conserved cysteine through the conserved F or W. D genes are given only for firm matches. Only some rows state a clone size, as once, few, many or a class for expanded clones.

J: TRBJ1-5
V: TRBV27
D: -
size: -
CDR3: CASSLNRAGPWPQHF
DNA: TGTGCCAGCAGTTTAAATCGGGCAGGGCCTTGGCCCCAGCATTTT

J: TRBJ1-6
V: TRBV2
D: -
size: few
CDR3: CASSVRDGGVSPLHF
DNA: TGTGCCAGCAGTGTCCGGGACGGGGGTGTCTCACCCCTCCACTTT

J: TRBJ1-1
V: TRBV28
D: -
size: -
CDR3: CASSVTVNTEAFF
DNA: TGTGCCAGCAGTGTAACGGTGAACACTGAAGCTTTCTTT

J: TRBJ1-1
V: TRBV7-9
D: -
size: few
CDR3: CASRRVTGQGNTEAFF
DNA: TGTGCCAGTCGGCGGGTTACAGGGCAAGGGAACACTGAAGCTTTCTTT

J: TRBJ2-3
V: TRBV29-1
D: TRBD1
size: -
CDR3: CSVPWTGEGDTQYF
DNA: TGCAGCGTTCCGTGGACAGGTGAGGGAGATACGCAGTATTTT

J: TRBJ2-7
V: TRBV30
D: -
size: -
CDR3: CAWGVTYEQYF
DNA: TGTGCATGGGGAGTAACCTACGAGCAGTACTTC

J: TRBJ1-4
V: TRBV11-2
D: -
size: -
CDR3: CASSFDSPNEKLFF
DNA: TGTGCCAGCAGCTTTGACTCACCTAATGAAAAACTGTTTTTT

J: TRBJ2-2
V: TRBV7-7
D: -
size: once
CDR3: CASSFDSSWTGELFF
DNA: TGTGCCAGCAGCTTCGACAGTTCATGGACCGGGGAGCTGTTTTTT

J: TRBJ1-5
V: TRBV4-3
D: -
size: -
CDR3: CASSQDPLGRNQPQHF
DNA: TGCGCCAGCAGCCAAGATCCTCTAGGCAGAAATCAGCCCCAGCATTTT

J: TRBJ2-7
V: TRBV6-5
D: TRBD2
size: -
CDR3: CASSLAGGYEQYF
DNA: TGTGCCAGCAGTCTAGCGGGGGGTTACGAGCAGTACTTC

J: TRBJ1-5
V: TRBV19
D: TRBD1
size: once
CDR3: CASSPGGLDIFSNQPQHF
DNA: TGTGCCAGTAGCCCAGGGGGCTTGGATATCTTTAGCAATCAGCCCCAGCATTTT

J: TRBJ1-2
V: TRBV20-1
D: -
size: -
CDR3: CSARGSLGYTF
DNA: TGCAGTGCGAGGGGCAGTTTGGGCTACACCTTC

J: TRBJ2-5
V: TRBV2
D: -
size: -
CDR3: CASRGDPTETQYF
DNA: TGTGCCAGCAGGGGGGACCCCACGGAGACCCAGTACTTC

J: TRBJ1-2
V: TRBV27
D: -
size: -
CDR3: CASSESGRIRGNGYTF
DNA: TGTGCCAGCAGTGAATCCGGGAGAATCAGAGGAAATGGCTACACCTTC

J: TRBJ2-7
V: TRBV5-6
D: -
size: once
CDR3: CASRGLMGTYEQYF
DNA: TGTGCCAGCAGGGGACTCATGGGGACCTACGAGCAGTACTTC

J: TRBJ1-2
V: TRBV11-2
D: -
size: -
CDR3: CASSLVSTGGTHGYTF
DNA: TGTGCCAGCAGCTTAGTCTCTACGGGGGGTACCCATGGCTACACCTTC

J: TRBJ1-1
V: TRBV2
D: -
size: -
CDR3: CAGKKPGARTEAFF
DNA: TGTGCCGGAAAAAAGCCGGGGGCAAGAACTGAAGCTTTCTTT

J: TRBJ2-7
V: TRBV5-6
D: -
size: -
CDR3: CASSLRDSYEQYF
DNA: TGTGCCAGCAGCTTAAGGGACTCCTACGAGCAGTACTTC

J: TRBJ2-3
V: TRBV11-2
D: -
size: -
CDR3: CASGGPDTQYF
DNA: TGTGCCTCCGGGGGTCCAGATACGCAGTATTTT

J: TRBJ1-2
V: TRBV27
D: TRBD1
size: -
CDR3: CASSLSRTGLYGYTF
DNA: TGTGCCAGCAGTTTATCGCGGACAGGCCTCTATGGCTACACCTTC

J: TRBJ2-4
V: TRBV19
D: TRBD2
size: -
CDR3: CASSKPGLPQNIQYF
DNA: TGTGCCAGTAGTAAACCGGGACTACCCCAAAACATTCAGTACTTC

J: TRBJ1-1
V: TRBV27
D: -
size: -
CDR3: CASSFDNTEAFF
DNA: TGTGCCAGCAGTTTTGATAACACAGAAGCTTTCTTT

J: TRBJ1-2
V: TRBV7-9
D: -
size: few
CDR3: CASSLASNGYTF
DNA: TGTGCCAGCAGCTTAGCGTCTAATGGCTACACCTTC

J: TRBJ1-1
V: TRBV7-8
D: TRBD1
size: -
CDR3: CASSLTGAGENTEAFF
DNA: TGTGCCAGCAGCTTGACAGGGGCGGGGGAGAACACTGAAGCTTTCTTT

J: TRBJ2-3
V: TRBV9
D: TRBD1
size: -
CDR3: CASSRGGTGGTDTQYF
DNA: TGTGCCAGCAGTCGAGGGGGGACAGGGGGCACAGATACGCAGTATTTT

J: TRBJ2-7
V: TRBV19
D: TRBD2
size: -
CDR3: CASRLAGGSSYEQYF
DNA: TGTGCCAGTAGGCTAGCGGGGGGCTCGTCCTACGAGCAGTACTTC

J: TRBJ1-5
V: TRBV21-1
D: -
size: -
CDR3: CASPVGARRRNQPQHF
DNA: TGTGCCAGCCCGGTCGGGGCACGCCGACGTAATCAGCCCCAGCATTTT

J: TRBJ1-2
V: TRBV15
D: -
size: -
CDR3: CATSADEGWDGYTF
DNA: TGTGCCACCAGCGCAGATGAGGGCTGGGATGGCTACACCTTC

J: TRBJ2-7
V: TRBV4-2
D: TRBD2
size: -
CDR3: CASSQGAAGGPSGEQYF
DNA: TGTGCCAGCAGCCAAGGTGCAGCGGGGGGGCCAAGCGGCGAGCAGTACTTC

J: TRBJ2-7
V: TRBV21-1
D: -
size: once
CDR3: CASSKGTVYEQYF
DNA: TGTGCCAGCAGCAAAGGGACAGTATACGAGCAGTACTTC

J: TRBJ2-2
V: TRBV5-4
D: -
size: -
CDR3: CASSLEPGAKNTGELFF
DNA: TGTGCCAGCAGCCTAGAACCGGGGGCTAAGAACACCGGGGAGCTGTTTTTT

J: TRBJ2-2
V: TRBV9
D: -
size: -
CDR3: CASSVAGTGELFF
DNA: TGTGCCAGCAGCGTAGCGGGCACCGGGGAGCTGTTTTTT

J: TRBJ2-1
V: TRBV13
D: TRBD2
size: -
CDR3: CASSNTPSGGHYNEQFF
DNA: TGTGCCAGCAGCAACACCCCCAGCGGGGGACACTACAATGAGCAGTTCTTC

J: TRBJ1-6
V: TRBV6-5
D: -
size: -
CDR3: CASSYLSSYNSPLHF
DNA: TGTGCCAGCAGTTACTTGAGCTCCTATAATTCACCCCTCCACTTT

J: TRBJ2-5
V: TRBV28
D: -
size: -
CDR3: CASSLGVGETQYF
DNA: TGTGCCAGCAGTTTAGGGGTTGGAGAGACCCAGTACTTC

J: TRBJ2-1
V: TRBV7-9
D: -
size: -
CDR3: CASSLQGSGNEQFF
DNA: TGTGCCAGCAGCTTGCAGGGATCGGGCAATGAGCAGTTCTTC

J: TRBJ1-5
V: TRBV4-3
D: -
size: -
CDR3: CASSQELVSRETQAQHF
DNA: TGCGCCAGCAGCCAAGAGTTGGTTTCTAGGGAAACCCAGGCCCAGCATTTT

J: TRBJ2-7
V: TRBV27
D: -
size: few
CDR3: CASRVGQLHYEQYF
DNA: TGTGCCAGCAGGGTAGGGCAGCTACACTACGAGCAGTACTTC

J: TRBJ2-7
V: TRBV25-1
D: -
size: -
CDR3: CASSRALDYEQYF
DNA: TGTGCCAGCAGTCGGGCCCTAGACTACGAGCAGTACTTC

J: TRBJ2-7
V: TRBV14
D: -
size: -
CDR3: CASSPLGAYEQYF
DNA: TGTGCCAGCAGCCCACTGGGGGCCTACGAGCAGTACTTC

J: TRBJ2-7
V: TRBV15
D: TRBD1
size: once
CDR3: CATSGRQGNYEQYF
DNA: TGTGCCACCAGCGGACGACAGGGGAACTACGAGCAGTACTTC

J: TRBJ2-7
V: TRBV27
D: -
size: -
CDR3: CASSSAYEQYF
DNA: TGTGCCAGCAGTTCTGCCTACGAGCAGTACTTC

J: TRBJ1-5
V: TRBV7-9
D: -
size: -
CDR3: CASSSLNQPQHF
DNA: TGTGCCAGCAGCTCCCTCAATCAGCCCCAGCATTTT

J: TRBJ1-6
V: TRBV9
D: -
size: few
CDR3: CASSVGGFGNSPLHF
DNA: TGTGCCAGCAGCGTAGGCGGGTTCGGTAATTCACCCCTCCACTTT

J: TRBJ2-3
V: TRBV6-5
D: -
size: -
CDR3: CASSSKSPADTQYF
DNA: TGTGCCAGCAGTTCCAAGAGTCCGGCAGATACGCAGTATTTT

J: TRBJ2-7
V: TRBV10-2
D: -
size: -
CDR3: CASRGGADYSYEQYF
DNA: TGCGCCAGCAGGGGCGGGGCGGACTACTCCTACGAGCAGTACTTC

J: TRBJ2-2
V: TRBV9
D: TRBD2
size: -
CDR3: CASTGTSATGELFF
DNA: TGTGCCAGCACCGGGACTAGCGCCACCGGGGAGCTGTTTTTT

J: TRBJ2-7
V: TRBV2
D: -
size: -
CDR3: CASRDRTYEQYF
DNA: TGTGCCAGCAGGGACCGAACCTACGAGCAGTACTTC

J: TRBJ1-5
V: TRBV28
D: TRBD1
size: -
CDR3: CASTGTDFYQPQHF
DNA: TGTGCCAGCACCGGGACAGATTTTTATCAGCCCCAGCATTTT

J: TRBJ2-1
V: TRBV5-1
D: -
size: -
CDR3: CASSLPGFSSYNEQFF
DNA: TGCGCCAGCAGCTTGCCAGGATTTTCCTCCTACAATGAGCAGTTCTTC

J: TRBJ1-2
V: TRBV7-9
D: -
size: -
CDR3: CASSLGSASTGYGYTF
DNA: TGTGCCAGCAGCTTAGGATCGGCATCTACGGGCTATGGCTACACCTTC

J: TRBJ1-2
V: TRBV27
D: TRBD1
size: -
CDR3: CASSWGQGYGYTF
DNA: TGTGCCAGCAGCTGGGGACAGGGCTATGGCTACACCTTC

J: TRBJ2-1
V: TRBV7-2
D: -
size: -
CDR3: CASSLGLGNEQFF
DNA: TGTGCCAGCAGCTTAGGTCTGGGGAATGAGCAGTTCTTC

J: TRBJ2-5
V: TRBV23-1
D: -
size: once
CDR3: CASSQSATVLGTQYF
DNA: TGCGCCAGCAGTCAATCGGCGACAGTCCTAGGAACCCAGTACTTC

J: TRBJ2-5
V: TRBV7-9
D: -
size: -
CDR3: CASSLAMGETQYF
DNA: TGTGCCAGCAGCTTAGCGATGGGAGAGACCCAGTACTTC

J: TRBJ1-5
V: TRBV5-6
D: -
size: -
CDR3: CASSFSGSRDQPQHF
DNA: TGTGCCAGCAGCTTCTCAGGGTCCAGGGACCAGCCCCAGCATTTT

J: TRBJ2-3
V: TRBV4-2
D: -
size: once
CDR3: CASSHVTAGTSTDTQYF
DNA: TGTGCCAGCAGCCATGTTACCGCCGGGACTAGCACAGATACGCAGTATTTT

J: TRBJ1-1
V: TRBV11-3
D: -
size: -
CDR3: CASSLGTETEAFF
DNA: TGTGCCAGCAGCTTAGGGACAGAAACTGAAGCTTTCTTT

J: TRBJ2-1
V: TRBV30
D: -
size: -
CDR3: CAWEEIGNEQFF
DNA: TGTGCCTGGGAAGAAATTGGGAATGAGCAGTTCTTC